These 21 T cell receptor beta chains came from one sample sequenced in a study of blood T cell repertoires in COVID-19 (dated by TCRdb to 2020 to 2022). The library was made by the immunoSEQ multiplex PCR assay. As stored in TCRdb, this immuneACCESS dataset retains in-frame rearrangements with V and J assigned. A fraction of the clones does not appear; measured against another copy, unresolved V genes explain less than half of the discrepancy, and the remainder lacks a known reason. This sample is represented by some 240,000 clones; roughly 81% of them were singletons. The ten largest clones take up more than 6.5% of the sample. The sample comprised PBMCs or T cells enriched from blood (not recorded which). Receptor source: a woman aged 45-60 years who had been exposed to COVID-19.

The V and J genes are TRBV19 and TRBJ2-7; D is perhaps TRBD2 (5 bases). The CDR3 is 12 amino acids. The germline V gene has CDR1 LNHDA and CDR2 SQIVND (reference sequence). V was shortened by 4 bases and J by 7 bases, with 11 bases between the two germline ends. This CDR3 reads CASSRPPGEQYF. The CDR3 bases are TGTGCCAGTAGTAGGCCCCCGGGGGAGCAGTACTTC. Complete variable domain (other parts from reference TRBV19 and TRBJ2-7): DGGITQSPKYLFRKEGQNVTLSCEQNLNHDAMYWYRQDPGQGLRLIYYSQIVNDFQKGDIAEGYSVSREKKESFPLTVTSAQKNPTAFYLCASSRPPGEQYFGPGTRLTVT.

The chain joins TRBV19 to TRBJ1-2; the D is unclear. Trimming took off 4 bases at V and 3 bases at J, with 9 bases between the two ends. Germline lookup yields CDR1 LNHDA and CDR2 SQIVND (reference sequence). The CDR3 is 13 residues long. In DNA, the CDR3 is TGTGCCAGTAGTACCGAGAGCGACTATGGCTACACCTTC. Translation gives CASSTESDYGYTF.

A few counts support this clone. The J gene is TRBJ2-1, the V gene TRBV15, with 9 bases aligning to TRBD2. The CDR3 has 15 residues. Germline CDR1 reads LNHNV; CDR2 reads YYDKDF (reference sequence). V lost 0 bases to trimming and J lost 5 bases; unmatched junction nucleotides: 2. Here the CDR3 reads CATSRDSGGHNEQFF. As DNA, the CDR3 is TGTGCCACCAGCAGAGACAGCGGGGGGCACAATGAGCAGTTCTTC. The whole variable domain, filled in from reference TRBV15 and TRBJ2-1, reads DAMVIQNPRYQVTQFGKPVTLSCSQTLNHNVMYWYQQKSSQAPKLLFHYYDKDFNNEADTPDNFQSRRPNTSFCFLDIRSPGLGDTAMYLCATSRDSGGHNEQFFGPGTRLTVL.

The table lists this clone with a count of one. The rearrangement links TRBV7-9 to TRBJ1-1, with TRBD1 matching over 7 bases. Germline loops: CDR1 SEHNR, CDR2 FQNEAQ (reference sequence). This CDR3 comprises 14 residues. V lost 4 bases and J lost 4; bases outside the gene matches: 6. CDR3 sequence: CASSSQGVATEAFF. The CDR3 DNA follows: TGTGCCAGCAGCTCCCAGGGGGTGGCCACTGAAGCTTTCTTT.

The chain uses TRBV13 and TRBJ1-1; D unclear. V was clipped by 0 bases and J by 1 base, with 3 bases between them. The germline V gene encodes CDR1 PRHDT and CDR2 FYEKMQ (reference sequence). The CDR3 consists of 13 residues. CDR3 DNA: TGTGCCAGCAGCTTAGGACAGAACACTGAAGCTTTCTTT. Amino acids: CASSLGQNTEAFF. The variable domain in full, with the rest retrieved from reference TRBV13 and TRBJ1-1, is AAGVIQSPRHLIKEKRETATLKCYPIPRHDTVYWYQQGPGQDPQFLISFYEKMQSDKGSIPDRFSAQQFSDYHSELNMSSLELGDSALYFCASSLGQNTEAFFGQGTRLTVV.

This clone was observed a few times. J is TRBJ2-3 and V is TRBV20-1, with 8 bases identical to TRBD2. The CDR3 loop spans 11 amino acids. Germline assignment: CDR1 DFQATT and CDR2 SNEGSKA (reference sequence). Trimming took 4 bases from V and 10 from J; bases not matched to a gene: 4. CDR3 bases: TGCAGTGCTACGCGGGAGGACTCGCAGTATTTT. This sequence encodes CSATREDSQYF.

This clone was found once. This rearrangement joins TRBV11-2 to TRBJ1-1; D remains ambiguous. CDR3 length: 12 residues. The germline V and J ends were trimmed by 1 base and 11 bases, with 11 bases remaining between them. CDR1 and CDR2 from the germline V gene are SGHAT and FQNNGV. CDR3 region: CASSLVQRWAFF. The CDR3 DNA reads TGTGCCAGCAGCTTAGTACAGAGATGGGCTTTCTTT.

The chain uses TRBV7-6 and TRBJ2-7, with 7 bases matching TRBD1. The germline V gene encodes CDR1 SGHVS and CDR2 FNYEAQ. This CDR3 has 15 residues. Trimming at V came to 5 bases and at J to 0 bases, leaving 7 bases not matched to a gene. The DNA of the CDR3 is TGTGCCAGCAGCCTTGCTCAGGGGGTCTCCTACGAGCAGTACTTC. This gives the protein CASSLAQGVSYEQYF.

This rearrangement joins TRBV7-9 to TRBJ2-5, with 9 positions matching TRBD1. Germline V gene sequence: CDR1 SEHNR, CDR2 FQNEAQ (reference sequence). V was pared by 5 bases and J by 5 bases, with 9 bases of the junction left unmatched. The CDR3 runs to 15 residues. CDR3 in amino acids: CASSPGDRAAETQYF. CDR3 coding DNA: TGTGCCAGCAGCCCCGGGGACAGGGCTGCGGAGACCCAGTACTTC. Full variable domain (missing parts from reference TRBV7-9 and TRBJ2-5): DTGVSQNPRHKITKRGQNVTFRCDPISEHNRLYWYRQTLGQGPEFLTYFQNEAQLEKSRLLSDRFSAERPKGSFSTLEIQRTEQGDSAMYLCASSPGDRAAETQYFGPGTRLLVL.

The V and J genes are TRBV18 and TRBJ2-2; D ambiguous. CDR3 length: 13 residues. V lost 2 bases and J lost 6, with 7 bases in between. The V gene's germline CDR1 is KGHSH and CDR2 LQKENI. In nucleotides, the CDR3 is TGTGCCAGCTCACCAGATACTTCCGGGGAGCTGTTTTTT. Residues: CASSPDTSGELFF.

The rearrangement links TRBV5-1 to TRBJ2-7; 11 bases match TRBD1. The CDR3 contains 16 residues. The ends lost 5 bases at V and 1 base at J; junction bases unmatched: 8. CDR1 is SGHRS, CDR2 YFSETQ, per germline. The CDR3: CASSDPGQGGSYEQYF. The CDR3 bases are TGCGCCAGCAGTGATCCGGGACAGGGGGGGTCCTACGAGCAGTACTTC.

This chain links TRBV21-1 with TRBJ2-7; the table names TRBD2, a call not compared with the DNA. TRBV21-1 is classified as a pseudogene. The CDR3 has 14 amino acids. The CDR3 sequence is CASKFSSNSYEQYF. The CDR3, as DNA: TGTGCCAGCAAGTTTAGTAGTAACTCCTACGAGCAGTACTTC.

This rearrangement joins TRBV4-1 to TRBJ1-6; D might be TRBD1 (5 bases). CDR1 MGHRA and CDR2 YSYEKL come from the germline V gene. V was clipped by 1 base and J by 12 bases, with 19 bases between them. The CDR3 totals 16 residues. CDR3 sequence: CASSQAGPGDTRPLHF. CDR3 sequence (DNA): TGCGCCAGCAGCCAAGCAGGTCCGGGGGATACGAGACCCCTCCACTTT.

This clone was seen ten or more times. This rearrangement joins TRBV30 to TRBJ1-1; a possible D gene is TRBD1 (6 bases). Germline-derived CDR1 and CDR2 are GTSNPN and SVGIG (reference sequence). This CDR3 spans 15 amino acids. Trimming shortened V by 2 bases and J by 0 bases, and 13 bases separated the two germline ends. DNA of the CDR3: TGTGCCTGGAGTTTCCGGGGGGCAATGAACACTGAAGCTTTCTTT. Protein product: CAWSFRGAMNTEAFF.

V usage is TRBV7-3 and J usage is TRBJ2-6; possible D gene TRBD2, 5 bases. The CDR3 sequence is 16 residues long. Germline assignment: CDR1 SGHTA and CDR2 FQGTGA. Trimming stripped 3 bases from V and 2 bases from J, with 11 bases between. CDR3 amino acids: CASSFDFGAGANVLTF. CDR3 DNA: TGTGCCAGCAGCTTTGACTTCGGGGCTGGGGCCAACGTCCTGACTTTC.

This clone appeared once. Written as DNA, the CDR3 is TGCGCCAGCAGTGCCCGGACAGGGGCGGGAGATACGCAGTATTTT. It translates to CASSARTGAGDTQYF. The chain couples TRBV10-2 to TRBJ2-3; 9 bases agree with TRBD1. J was trimmed by 5 bases and V by 4 bases; bases with no gene match: 7. This CDR3 comprises 15 residues. Per the germline V gene, CDR1 is WSHSY and CDR2 is SAAADI.

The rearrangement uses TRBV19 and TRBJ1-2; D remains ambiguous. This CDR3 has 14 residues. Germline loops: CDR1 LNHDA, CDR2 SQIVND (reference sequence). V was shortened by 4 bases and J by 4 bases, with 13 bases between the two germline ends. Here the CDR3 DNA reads TGTGCCAGTAGTAGAGCCCCTAGGAGCTATGGCTACACCTTC. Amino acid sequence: CASSRAPRSYGYTF.

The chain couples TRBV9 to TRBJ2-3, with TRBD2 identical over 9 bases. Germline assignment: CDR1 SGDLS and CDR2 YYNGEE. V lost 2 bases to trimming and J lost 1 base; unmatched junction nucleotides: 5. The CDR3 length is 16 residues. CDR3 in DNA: TGTGCCAGCAGCGTGTTGACTAGCGGTGGCACAGATACGCAGTATTTT. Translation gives CASSVLTSGGTDTQYF.

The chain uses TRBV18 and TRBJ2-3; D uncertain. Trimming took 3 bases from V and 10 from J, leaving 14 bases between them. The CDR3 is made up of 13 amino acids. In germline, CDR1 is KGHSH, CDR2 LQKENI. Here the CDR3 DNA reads TGTGCCAGCTCACCGAGTGAAGGTGGGCCGCAGTATTTT. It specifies CASSPSEGGPQYF. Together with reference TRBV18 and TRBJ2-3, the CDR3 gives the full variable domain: NAGVMQNPRHLVRRRGQEARLRCSPMKGHSHVYWYRQLPEEGLKFMVYLQKENIIDESGMPKERFSAEFPKEGPSILRIQQVVRGDSAAYFCASSPSEGGPQYFGPGTRLTVL.

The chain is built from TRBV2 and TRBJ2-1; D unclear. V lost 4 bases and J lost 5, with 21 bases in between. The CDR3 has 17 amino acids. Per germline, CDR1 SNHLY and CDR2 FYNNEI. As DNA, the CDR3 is TGTGCCAGCAGTGCTTTCAGAGGCAGCGAAGTCCACAATGAGCAGTTCTTC. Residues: CASSAFRGSEVHNEQFF.

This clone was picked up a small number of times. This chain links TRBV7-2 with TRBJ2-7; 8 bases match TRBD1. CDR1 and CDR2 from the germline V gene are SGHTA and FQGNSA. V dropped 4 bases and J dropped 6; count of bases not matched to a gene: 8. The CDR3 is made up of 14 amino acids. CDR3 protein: CASSSGQGTLEQYF. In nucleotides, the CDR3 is TGTGCCAGCAGCTCTGGACAGGGAACTCTCGAGCAGTACTTC.